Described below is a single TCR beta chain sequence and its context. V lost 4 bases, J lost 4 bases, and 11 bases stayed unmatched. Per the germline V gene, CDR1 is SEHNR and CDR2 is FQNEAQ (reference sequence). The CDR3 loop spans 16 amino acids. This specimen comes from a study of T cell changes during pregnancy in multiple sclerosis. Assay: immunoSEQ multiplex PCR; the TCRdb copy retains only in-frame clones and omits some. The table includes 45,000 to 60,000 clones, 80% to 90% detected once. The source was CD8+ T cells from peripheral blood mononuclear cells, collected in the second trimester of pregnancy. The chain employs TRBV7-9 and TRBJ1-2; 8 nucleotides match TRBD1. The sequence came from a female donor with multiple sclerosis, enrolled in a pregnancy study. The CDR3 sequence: CASSSSGQGLSYGYTF. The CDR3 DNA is TGTGCCAGCAGCTCTTCTGGACAGGGATTAAGCTATGGCTACACCTTC.